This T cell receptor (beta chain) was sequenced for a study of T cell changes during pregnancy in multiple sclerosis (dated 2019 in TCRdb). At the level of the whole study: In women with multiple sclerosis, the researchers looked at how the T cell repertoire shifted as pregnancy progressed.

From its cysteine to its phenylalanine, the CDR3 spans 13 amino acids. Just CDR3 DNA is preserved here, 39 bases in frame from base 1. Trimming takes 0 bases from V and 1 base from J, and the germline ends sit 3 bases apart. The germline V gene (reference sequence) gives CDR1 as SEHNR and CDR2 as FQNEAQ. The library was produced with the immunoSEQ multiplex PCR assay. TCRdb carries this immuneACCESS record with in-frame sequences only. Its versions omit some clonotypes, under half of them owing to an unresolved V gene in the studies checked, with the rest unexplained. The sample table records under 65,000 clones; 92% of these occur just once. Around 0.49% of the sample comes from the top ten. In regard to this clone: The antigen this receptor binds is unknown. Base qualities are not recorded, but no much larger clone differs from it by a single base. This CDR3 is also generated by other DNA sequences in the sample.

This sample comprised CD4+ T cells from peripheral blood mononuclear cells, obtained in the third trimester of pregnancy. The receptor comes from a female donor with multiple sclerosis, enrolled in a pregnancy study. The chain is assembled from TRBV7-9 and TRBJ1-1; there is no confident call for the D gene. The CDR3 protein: CASSLARNTEAFF. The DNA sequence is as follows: TGTGCCAGCAGCTTAGCCCGGAACACTGAAGCTTTCTTT.